This TCR beta chain was profiled in a study of blood T cell repertoires in COVID-19. In the study overall: From T cells, B-cell-depleted T cells, or PBMCs came the material, which was cDNA or gDNA.

Trimming cost V 2 bases and J 5 bases, with 6 bases left between them. CDR1 and CDR2 from the germline V gene are SGHDN and FVKESK. The CDR3 is 12 residues long. Enrolment of Seattle patients took place during active infection, and they were followed longitudinally. As handled by the study authors: Amplification of reference gene primers was used by the study to estimate nucleated cell counts. Assay used: immunoSEQ multiplex PCR; TCRdb lists only in-frame clones, some missing. That table furnishes V, J and clone size, whereas the DNA furnished D and trimming. This sample yields approximately 350,000 clones, of which 65% to 90% are seen a single time; 7.1% belongs to the top ten.

The clonotype originates from a woman in her sixties with COVID-19, enrolled during active disease. Sequenced input: peripheral blood. V gene TRBV14 combines with J gene TRBJ1-2; the D gene is possibly TRBD1 (5 bases). The CDR3 reads CASSQRGYGYTF. The CDR3 region has the DNA TGTGCCAGCAGCCAACGGGGGTATGGCTACACCTTC.